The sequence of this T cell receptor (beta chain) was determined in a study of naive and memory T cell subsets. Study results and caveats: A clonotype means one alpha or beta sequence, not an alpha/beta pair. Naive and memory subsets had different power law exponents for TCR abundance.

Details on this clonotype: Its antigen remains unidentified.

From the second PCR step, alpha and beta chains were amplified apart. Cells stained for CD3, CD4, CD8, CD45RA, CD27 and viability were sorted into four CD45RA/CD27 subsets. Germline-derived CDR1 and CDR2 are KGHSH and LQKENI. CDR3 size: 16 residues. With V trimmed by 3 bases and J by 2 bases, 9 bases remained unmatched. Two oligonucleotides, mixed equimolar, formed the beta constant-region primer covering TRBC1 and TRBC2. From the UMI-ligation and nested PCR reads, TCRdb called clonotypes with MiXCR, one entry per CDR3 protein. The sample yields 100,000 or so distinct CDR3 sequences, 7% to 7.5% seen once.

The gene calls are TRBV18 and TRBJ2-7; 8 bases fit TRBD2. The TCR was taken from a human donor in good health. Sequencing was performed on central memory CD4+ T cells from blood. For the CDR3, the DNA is TGTGCCAGCTCACCCCCAGGGCCAGCGGGAGCCTACGAGCAGTACTTC. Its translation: CASSPPGPAGAYEQYF.